This is a list of T cell receptor beta chains from one sample in a study of blood T cell repertoires in COVID-19. The protocol was immunoSEQ multiplex PCR, while the TCRdb copy is restricted to in-frame clones and leaves out a portion. This table has over 200,000 clones, about four fifths appearing once. Material for sequencing was peripheral blood. The receptor source for this set is an elderly man with acute or convalescent COVID-19. The CDR3 runs from the conserved cysteine through the conserved F or W. D genes are given only for firm matches. Some rows mark clone size as missing; the rest say once, few, many or name a class of expanded clone.

clone_size	d_call	j_call	v_call	cdr3_nt	cdr3_aa
NA	NA	TRBJ1-3	TRBV19	TGTGCCAGTAGTCCCGTCCCCAGGGCGCTCTCTGGAAACACCATATATTTT	CASSPVPRALSGNTIYF
NA	TRBD1	TRBJ1-1	TRBV5-5	TGTGCCAGCAGCTTGCTCGGACAGGGGATAACTGAAGCTTTCTTT	CASSLLGQGITEAFF
NA	NA	TRBJ2-1	TRBV6-1	TGTGCCAGCAGTGAACGACAGCGCGAGCAGTTCTTC	CASSERQREQFF
NA	NA	TRBJ1-4	TRBV28	TGTGCCAGCAGCCCTGGGTCCGGGGGGACTAATGAAAAACTGTTTTTT	CASSPGSGGTNEKLFF
NA	NA	TRBJ2-2	TRBV21-1	TGTGCCAGCAGCAAACTTAGCGGGGTAAACACCGGGGAGCTGTTTTTT	CASSKLSGVNTGELFF
NA	TRBD2	TRBJ2-2	TRBV3-1/TRBV3-2	TGTGCCAGCAGCCAAGAGCCCGGGAGGGCCAACACCGGGGAGCTGTTTTTT	CASSQEPGRANTGELFF
NA	NA	TRBJ2-5	TRBV5-1	TGCGCCAGCAGCTTGAACAGGCCCCCAGAGACCCAGTACTTC	CASSLNRPPETQYF
few	TRBD1	TRBJ2-7	TRBV19	TGTGCCAGTAGTATGGGACAGTTTCGCGAGCAGTACTTC	CASSMGQFREQYF
NA	TRBD1	TRBJ1-2	TRBV28	TGTGCCAGCAGCCATGCAGGGGGCGTCTATGGCTACACCTTC	CASSHAGGVYGYTF
NA	NA	TRBJ2-5	TRBV9	TGTGCCAGCAGCGTAGACTTTAGCGGCAGACAAGAGACCCAGTACTTC	CASSVDFSGRQETQYF
NA	NA	TRBJ1-6	TRBV19	TGTGCCAGTAGTATAGCCGCCAGGGGAAATTCACCCCTCCACTTT	CASSIAARGNSPLHF
NA	NA	TRBJ1-6	TRBV20-1	TGCAGTGCTAGTTCAGGTTATAATTCACCCCTCCACTTT	CSASSGYNSPLHF
NA	NA	TRBJ2-3	TRBV5-1	TGCGCCAGCAGCTTGACAGGGAGCACAGATACGCAGTATTTT	CASSLTGSTDTQYF
NA	NA	TRBJ2-7	TRBV7-9	TGTGCCAGCAGCTCTCTCTACGAGCAGTACTTC	CASSSLYEQYF
once	TRBD1	TRBJ1-5	TRBV7-9	TGTGCCAGCAGTCAGGGGGGTAGAAACGATCAGCCCCAGCATTTT	CASSQGGRNDQPQHF
NA	NA	TRBJ1-1	TRBV6-6	TGTGCCAGCAGTACCGGGGGGGCCAGAACTGAAGCTTTCTTT	CASSTGGARTEAFF
NA	NA	TRBJ2-3	TRBV6-5	TGTGCCAGCAGCCTTACACCCACAGCCACAGATACGCAGTATTTT	CASSLTPTATDTQYF
many	TRBD1	TRBJ2-1	TRBV7-3	TGTGCCAGCAGCTTACAATCCAGGGGGAGCTACAATGAGCAGTTCTTC	CASSLQSRGSYNEQFF
NA	NA	TRBJ1-3	TRBV7-2	TGTGCCAGCAGCTTAGTATCGGGGAGCAGGTCTGGAAACACCATATATTTT	CASSLVSGSRSGNTIYF
NA	TRBD1	TRBJ2-1	TRBV28	TGTGCCAGCAGTTTCGACAGGGGTCACAATGAGCAGTTCTTC	CASSFDRGHNEQFF
NA	TRBD1	TRBJ2-1	TRBV3-1/TRBV3-2	TGTGCCAGCAGCCTACGGACAGGCGGTTCAAATGAGCAGTTCTTC	CASSLRTGGSNEQFF
NA	TRBD2	TRBJ2-7	TRBV19	TGTGCCAGTAGTACTCGGACTAGCGGCACCTACGAGCAGTACTTC	CASSTRTSGTYEQYF
once	NA	TRBJ1-1	TRBV5-8	TGTGCCAGCAGCTCGATGACTCGAACTGAAGCTTTCTTT	CASSSMTRTEAFF
NA	TRBD2	TRBJ2-3	TRBV24-1	TGTGCCACCGGAACTAGCGGGGGCCCCACAGATACGCAGTATTTT	CATGTSGGPTDTQYF
NA	NA	TRBJ1-2	TRBV19	TGTGCCAGTAGTATGCTCGACAGCTTTAGGGGCTACACCTTC	CASSMLDSFRGYTF
NA	TRBD2	TRBJ2-3	TRBV15	TGTGCCACCAGCAGAGTGTCTAGCGGTCTGTTCAGTGATACGCAGTATTTT	CATSRVSSGLFSDTQYF
NA	NA	TRBJ2-1	TRBV19	TGTGCCAGTAGTACGAGCGGACTAAGCTACAATGAGCAGTTCTTC	CASSTSGLSYNEQFF
NA	NA	TRBJ2-7	TRBV27	TGTGCCAGCAGGGGCCCAACCTACGAGCAGTACTTC	CASRGPTYEQYF
NA	NA	TRBJ1-4	TRBV18	TGTGCCAGCTCACCTCGCAGGGATGCAACTAATGAAAAACTGTTTTTT	CASSPRRDATNEKLFF